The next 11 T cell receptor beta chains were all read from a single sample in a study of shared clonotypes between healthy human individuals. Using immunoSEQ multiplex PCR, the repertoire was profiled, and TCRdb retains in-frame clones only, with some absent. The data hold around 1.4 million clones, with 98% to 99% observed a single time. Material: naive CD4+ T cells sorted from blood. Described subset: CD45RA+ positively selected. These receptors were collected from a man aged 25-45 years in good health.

CDR3 coding DNA: TGTGCCAGCAGCATGACCCCGGTTCCGACGGATGAGCAGTTCTTC. Translation: CASSMTPVPTDEQFF. The chain recombines TRBV5-6 with TRBJ2-1; D gene ambiguous. V gave up 4 bases and J gave up 8 bases, with 19 bases separating them. The CDR3 is made up of 15 amino acids. Looked up from germline, CDR1 is SGHDT and CDR2 is YYEEEE.

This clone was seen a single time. CDR3 sequence (DNA): TGCGCCAGCAGCTCGAGGATGCAGGTCGGGACTGAGCAGTTCTTC. Its protein is CASSSRMQVGTEQFF. The gene calls are TRBV5-1 and TRBJ2-1; D could derive from TRBD1 or TRBD2 (5 bases each). V lost 3 bases and J 9 bases, leaving 19 bases between the germline ends. The CDR3 totals 15 residues. The germline CDR1 and CDR2 sequences are SGHRS and YFSETQ.

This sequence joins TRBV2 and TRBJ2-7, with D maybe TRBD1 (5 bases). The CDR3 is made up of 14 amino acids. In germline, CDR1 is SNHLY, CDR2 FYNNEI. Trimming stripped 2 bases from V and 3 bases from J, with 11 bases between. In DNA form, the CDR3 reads TGTGCCAGCAGTGAACGAAACAGGTTCTACGAGCAGTACTTC. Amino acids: CASSERNRFYEQYF.

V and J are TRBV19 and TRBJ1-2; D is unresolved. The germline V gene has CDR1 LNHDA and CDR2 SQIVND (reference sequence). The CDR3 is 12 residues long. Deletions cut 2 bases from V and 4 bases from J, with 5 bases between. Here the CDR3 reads CASSIRTYGYTF. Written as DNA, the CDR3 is TGTGCCAGTAGTATACGGACCTATGGCTACACCTTC.

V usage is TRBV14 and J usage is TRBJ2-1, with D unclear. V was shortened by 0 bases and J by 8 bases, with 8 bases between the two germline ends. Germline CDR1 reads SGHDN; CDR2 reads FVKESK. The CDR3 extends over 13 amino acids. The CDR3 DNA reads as TGTGCCAGCAGCCAAGATCTACGGGATGAGCAGTTCTTC. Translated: CASSQDLRDEQFF. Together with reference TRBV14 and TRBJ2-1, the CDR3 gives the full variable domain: EAGVTQFPSHSVIEKGQTVTLRCDPISGHDNLYWYRRVMGKEIKFLLHFVKESKQDESGMPNNRFLAERTGGTYSTLKVQPAELEDSGVYFCASSQDLRDEQFFGPGTRLTVL.

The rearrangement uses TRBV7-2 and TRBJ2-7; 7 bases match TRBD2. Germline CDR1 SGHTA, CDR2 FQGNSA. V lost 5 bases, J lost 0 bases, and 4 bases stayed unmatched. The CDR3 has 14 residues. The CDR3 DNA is TGTGCCAGCAGCCTCCGGGACTACTCCTACGAGCAGTACTTC. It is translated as CASSLRDYSYEQYF. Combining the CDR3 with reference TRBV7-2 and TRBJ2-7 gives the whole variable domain GAGVSQSPSNKVTEKGKDVELRCDPISGHTALYWYRQSLGQGLEFLIYFQGNSAPDKSGLPSDRFSAERTGGSVSTLTIQRTQQEDSAVYLCASSLRDYSYEQYFGPGTRLTVT.

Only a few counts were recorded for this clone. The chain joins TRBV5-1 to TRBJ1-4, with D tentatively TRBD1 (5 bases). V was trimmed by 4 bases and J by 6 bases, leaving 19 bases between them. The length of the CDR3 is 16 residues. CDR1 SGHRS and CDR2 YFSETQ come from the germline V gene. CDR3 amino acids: CASSPDLTRGYEKLFF. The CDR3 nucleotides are TGCGCCAGCAGCCCAGATCTTACGAGGGGTTATGAAAAACTGTTTTTT.

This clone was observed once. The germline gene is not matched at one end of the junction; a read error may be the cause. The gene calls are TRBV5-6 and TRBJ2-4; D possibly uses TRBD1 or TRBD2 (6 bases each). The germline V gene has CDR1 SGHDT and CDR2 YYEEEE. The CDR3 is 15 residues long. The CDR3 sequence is CASSSIGLSGAGHDF. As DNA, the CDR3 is TGTGCCAGCAGCAGTATTGGGCTCTCGGGGGCGGGTCACGACTTC.

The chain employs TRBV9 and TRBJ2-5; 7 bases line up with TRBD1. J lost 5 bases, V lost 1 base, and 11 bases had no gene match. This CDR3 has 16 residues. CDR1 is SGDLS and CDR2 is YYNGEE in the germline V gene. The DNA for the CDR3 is TGTGCCAGCAGCGTATCCGGGACAGCCACGGGGGAGACCCAGTACTTC. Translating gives CASSVSGTATGETQYF.

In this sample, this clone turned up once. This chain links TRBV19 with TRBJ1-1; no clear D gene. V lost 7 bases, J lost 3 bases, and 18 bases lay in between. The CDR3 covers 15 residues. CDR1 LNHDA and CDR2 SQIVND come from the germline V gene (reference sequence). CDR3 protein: CASIGNGMLDTEAFF. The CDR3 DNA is TGTGCCAGTATAGGGAACGGTATGTTGGACACTGAAGCTTTCTTT.

This CDR3 reads CASRGQSSYEQYF. CDR3 sequence (DNA): TGTGCCAGCAGGGGACAGAGCTCCTACGAGCAGTACTTC. The V and J genes are TRBV25-1 and TRBJ2-7; the match to TRBD1 covers 7 bases. Looked up from germline, CDR1 is MGHDK and CDR2 is SYGVNS. The length of the CDR3 is 13 residues. J was trimmed by 0 bases and V by 6 bases; bases with no gene match: 2.